A single sample gave rise to the 21 T cell receptor beta chains below, sequenced in a study of radiation and T cells in renal cell carcinoma. Sequencing was performed with immunoSEQ multiplex PCR; in TCRdb, only in-frame clones are kept and a portion is missing. The table lists just under 150,000 clones, about 88% of them singletons. The sample's time point: blood 4 weeks post-SBRT, at nephrectomy. The sample's treatment: 15 Gy SBRT to primary tumor, nephrectomy 4 weeks later. This material consisted of blood, taken from a patient whose treatment included radiotherapy and nephrectomy. The receptors derive from a woman aged 45-65 years with renal cell carcinoma.

V is TRBV13 and J is TRBJ1-2, with TRBD1 identical over 8 bases. The CDR3 is 13 residues long. Per the germline V gene, CDR1 is PRHDT and CDR2 is FYEKMQ (reference sequence). V lost 2 bases and J lost 7; bases outside the gene matches: 3. CDR3 DNA: TGTGCCAGCAGCTTACCAGGGGGCGGTGGCTACACCTTC. Its translation is CASSLPGGGGYTF.

The chain carries TRBV30 and TRBJ1-5; 7 nucleotides agree with TRBD1. Germline assignment: CDR1 GTSNPN and CDR2 SVGIG (reference sequence). Unmatched junction bases numbered 6, after V lost 0 bases and J lost 10 bases. The CDR3 is 13 residues long. The CDR3 sequence: CAWSVGGEGPQHF. The CDR3 DNA is TGTGCCTGGAGTGTAGGGGGCGAGGGACCCCAGCATTTT.

V and J are TRBV25-1 and TRBJ1-1, with D uncertain. Germline V gene lookup returns CDR1 MGHDK and CDR2 SYGVNS. V lost 6 bases, J lost 0 bases, and 2 bases lay in between. The CDR3 totals 11 residues. CDR3 loop: CASRMNTEAFF. CDR3 DNA: TGTGCCAGCAGGATGAACACTGAAGCTTTCTTT.

This chain joins TRBV9 and TRBJ1-1; 8 bases map to TRBD1. Germline V lookup: CDR1 SGDLS, CDR2 YYNGEE. This CDR3 has 17 residues. J lost 5 bases, V lost 0 bases, and 12 bases had no gene match. CDR3 region: CASSVAPTDRGGTEAFF. CDR3 sequence (DNA): TGTGCCAGCAGCGTAGCTCCGACCGACAGGGGCGGTACTGAAGCTTTCTTT.

In this sample, this clone is medium-sized. This rearrangement joins TRBV25-1 to TRBJ1-6; D remains ambiguous. The germline V and J ends were trimmed by 5 bases and 7 bases, with 12 bases remaining between them. Germline values: CDR1 MGHDK, CDR2 SYGVNS. The CDR3 spans 14 residues. The CDR3 DNA reads TGTGCCAGCAGTTACTCGGGCCCAAATTCACCCCTCCACTTT. Its protein product is CASSYSGPNSPLHF.

The genes are TRBV9 and TRBJ1-1; D gene unclear. The CDR3 runs 16 residues. V lost 0 bases, J lost 3 bases, and 15 bases lay in between. Germline V gene sequence: CDR1 SGDLS, CDR2 YYNGEE. Here the CDR3 DNA reads TGTGCCAGCAGCGTAGTCGGGGTGTCAGGTGACACTGAAGCTTTCTTT. It is translated as CASSVVGVSGDTEAFF.

The chain links TRBV10-3 to TRBJ2-7; 7 bases match TRBD2. The CDR3 covers 15 residues. V dropped 10 bases and J dropped 6; count of bases not matched to a gene: 18. In germline, CDR1 is ENHRY, CDR2 SYGVKD. The CDR3 nucleotides read TGTGCCACTAAGGAGGGAGGCCTTTCGGGGGGCGAGCAGTACTTC. The encoded protein is CATKEGGLSGGEQYF.

This clone appeared a single time. The chain links TRBV5-4 to TRBJ2-5; TRBD2 matches 11 bases. CDR1 and CDR2 from the germline V gene are SGHNT and YYREEE (reference sequence). V shed 1 base, J shed 5 bases, and the junction held 13 bases outside the gene matches. CDR3 length equals 18 residues. The CDR3 loop is CASSLFSLAGGFKETQYF. DNA for the CDR3: TGTGCCAGCAGCTTGTTCAGCTTAGCGGGGGGGTTTAAGGAGACCCAGTACTTC.

The chain couples TRBV28 to TRBJ1-1, with D possibly TRBD1 on 6 matching bases. Trimming removed 3 bases at V and 4 bases at J, with 15 bases between. This CDR3 spans 15 amino acids. Per germline, CDR1 MDHEN and CDR2 SYDVKM. CDR3 sequence: CASSFAGGPGTEAFF. CDR3 sequence (DNA): TGTGCCAGCAGTTTCGCGGGGGGCCCGGGCACTGAAGCTTTCTTT.

The chain has TRBV2 and TRBJ1-6; D is undetermined. The V gene's germline CDR1 is SNHLY and CDR2 FYNNEI. Trimming shortened V by 6 bases and J by 1 base, and 4 bases separated the two germline ends. The CDR3 loop spans 13 amino acids. In DNA, the CDR3 is TGTGCCAGCAGACAGTCCTATAATTCACCCCTCCACTTT. Translating it yields CASRQSYNSPLHF.

The chain carries TRBV7-2 and TRBJ1-4, with a tentative D call TRBD1 (5 bases). V gave up 8 bases and J gave up 0 bases, with 10 bases separating them. The CDR3 runs 14 residues. Germline assignment: CDR1 SGHTA and CDR2 FQGNSA. CDR3: CASGGGATNEKLFF. CDR3 coding DNA: TGTGCCAGCGGAGGAGGGGCAACTAATGAAAAACTGTTTTTT.

The chain carries TRBV19 and TRBJ2-5; 7 nucleotides line up with TRBD2. V was pared by 5 bases and J by 5 bases, with 8 bases of the junction left unmatched. The germline CDR1 and CDR2 sequences are LNHDA and SQIVND (reference sequence). The CDR3 contains 14 residues. This chain's CDR3 is CASSLWTSRETQYF. CDR3 coding DNA: TGTGCCAGTAGTTTATGGACTAGTCGGGAGACCCAGTACTTC.

The CDR3 region is CASGGGARGNTIYF. DNA for the CDR3: TGTGCCAGCGGAGGGGGCGCGAGAGGAAACACCATATATTTT. This rearrangement joins TRBV5-4 to TRBJ1-3; 7 nucleotides agree with TRBD1. The germline CDR1 and CDR2 sequences are SGHNT and YYREEE (reference sequence). After removal of 7 bases from V and 4 bases from J, the junction contained 8 bases not matched to a gene. The CDR3 contains 14 residues.

V is TRBV7-9 and J is TRBJ2-2; D unresolved. CDR3 length: 15 amino acids. With 2 bases removed from V and 0 bases from J, the gap between germline ends came to 7 bases. Per germline, CDR1 SEHNR and CDR2 FQNEAQ (reference sequence). CDR3 residues: CASSLNPANTGELFF. The CDR3 DNA is TGTGCCAGCAGCTTAAACCCCGCGAACACCGGGGAGCTGTTTTTT.

The J gene is TRBJ1-4, the V gene TRBV28, with D perhaps matching TRBD1 (5 bases). This CDR3 contains 14 residues. V was shortened by 8 bases and J by 9 bases, with 19 bases between the two germline ends. Germline loops: CDR1 MDHEN, CDR2 SYDVKM. The CDR3 DNA reads TGTGCCAGCCGAAGTCCCCGGGACGATCAAAAACTGTTTTTT. Amino acid sequence: CASRSPRDDQKLFF.

This chain joins TRBV18 and TRBJ2-7; D perhaps matches TRBD2 (5 bases). The CDR3 runs 16 residues. CDR1 KGHSH and CDR2 LQKENI come from the germline V gene. V lost 6 bases to trimming and J lost 2 bases, with 20 bases between them. CDR3 residues: CASSPSGGVGTYEQYF. The CDR3 DNA follows: TGTGCCAGCTCTCCCAGCGGAGGCGTAGGAACCTACGAGCAGTACTTC.

J is TRBJ2-1 and V is TRBV7-9; tentatively, D is TRBD2 (5 bases). Trimming removed 2 bases at V and 7 bases at J, with 9 bases between. Germline values: CDR1 SEHNR, CDR2 FQNEAQ (reference sequence). CDR3 length equals 13 residues. As DNA, the CDR3 is TGTGCCAGCAGCTTATGGACTTTTAATGAGCAGTTCTTC. This gives the protein CASSLWTFNEQFF.

The V and J genes are TRBV6-5 and TRBJ2-7; 8 bases are a match to TRBD2. V shed 6 bases, J shed 3 bases, and the junction held 7 bases outside the gene matches. In germline, CDR1 is MNHEY, CDR2 SVGAGI. The CDR3 sequence is 14 residues long. The CDR3 loop reads CASSAGGRGYEQYF. Written as DNA, the CDR3 is TGTGCCAGCAGCGCGGGAGGAAGGGGCTACGAGCAGTACTTC.

This clone was detected a few times. J is TRBJ1-2 and V is TRBV9; unclear D gene. CDR3 size: 12 residues. V was cut by 0 bases and J by 4 bases, with 4 bases left in between. Germline assignment: CDR1 SGDLS and CDR2 YYNGEE. CDR3 region: CASSVGLYGYTF. As DNA, the CDR3 is TGTGCCAGCAGCGTAGGACTCTATGGCTACACCTTC.

The V gene is TRBV19, the J gene TRBJ2-4; perhaps TRBD1 as D (6 bases). CDR1 and CDR2 (germline): LNHDA, SQIVND (reference sequence). Trimming left V 7 bases short and J 5 bases short, with 12 bases between. The CDR3 extends over 13 amino acids. As DNA, the CDR3 is TGTGCCAGTAAATGGGGGCCGGAAAACATTCAGTACTTC. Translated: CASKWGPENIQYF.

The chain couples TRBV5-1 to TRBJ2-5; 10 bases agree with TRBD1. The CDR3 has 16 residues. The V and J ends lost 4 bases and 4 bases, in that order; junction bases with no gene match: 10. Germline CDR1 is SGHRS and CDR2 is YFSETQ. This chain's CDR3 is CASSAPGTGVGETQYF. The CDR3 nucleotides are TGCGCCAGCAGCGCTCCCGGGACAGGGGTCGGAGAGACCCAGTACTTC.